This passage covers 31 T cell receptor beta chains from one sample sequenced in a study of cytomegalovirus exposure and HLA in healthy donors. Use of 60 Vbeta and 13 Jbeta primers characterized the PCR. The table came from immunoSEQ multiplex PCR; TCRdb's copy has only in-frame clones and leaves some out. The table records around 150,000 clones, 75% to 80% of them present only once. Sample: PBMCs. The source is a woman aged 50 to 60 in good health and CMV-seronegative.

The table lists this clone with a few counts. The junction departs from the called germline gene at one end, perhaps through a read error. The rearrangement links TRBV6-1 to TRBJ1-2; perhaps TRBD1 as D (5 bases). Germline assignment: CDR1 MNHNS and CDR2 SASEGT. This CDR3 contains 15 residues. The CDR3 region has the DNA TGTGCCAGCAGTGACTCGGGCAGGGTTGACTCTGGCCACACCTTC. As protein: CASSDSGRVDSGHTF.

The chain links TRBV6-1 to TRBJ1-3; D is possibly TRBD1 (6 bases). The germline V and J ends were trimmed by 10 bases and 0 bases, with 16 bases remaining between them. The V gene's germline CDR1 is MNHNS and CDR2 SASEGT. The CDR3 sequence is 15 residues long. CDR3 sequence (DNA): TGTGCCACCGGATTGGGGGCATACTCTGGAAACACCATATATTTT. Translated, it gives CATGLGAYSGNTIYF.

The CDR3, as DNA: TGTGCCAGCAGTGAATCACGGGAGGGGAACACTGAAGCTTTCTTT. It encodes CASSESREGNTEAFF. The rearrangement uses TRBV2 and TRBJ1-1; D is unclear. V lost 2 bases and J 1 base, leaving 11 bases between the germline ends. This CDR3 has 15 amino acids. Germline V gene data show CDR1 as SNHLY and CDR2 as FYNNEI.

This clone occurred a few times. The chain recombines TRBV7-6 with TRBJ1-2; 9 bases map to TRBD1. This CDR3 has 15 amino acids. The trim removed 5 bases at V and 4 bases at J, leaving 8 bases unmatched. The germline CDR1 and CDR2 sequences are SGHVS and FNYEAQ. CDR3 protein: CASSPGDRETYGYTF. The CDR3 DNA reads as TGTGCCAGCAGCCCGGGGGACAGGGAGACCTATGGCTACACCTTC.

V usage is TRBV30 and J usage is TRBJ1-1; maybe TRBD1 (5 bases). Deletions cut 5 bases from V and 3 bases from J, with 7 bases between. Germline CDR1 GTSNPN, CDR2 SVGIG (reference sequence). The length of the CDR3 is 11 residues. The DNA of the CDR3 is TGTGCCTGGGGGGCTTACACTGAAGCTTTCTTT. This encodes CAWGAYTEAFF.

The chain combines TRBV20-1 with TRBJ1-2, with TRBD1 as a possible D gene (5 bases). Germline CDR1 reads DFQATT; CDR2 reads SNEGSKA (reference sequence). Between the trimmed V and J ends, which lost 5 bases and 5 bases, there was a span of 9 bases. The CDR3 contains 11 residues. DNA of the CDR3: TGCAGTGCTTTCGGGGGTTATGGCTACACCTTC. This codes for CSAFGGYGYTF.

This rearrangement joins TRBV7-9 to TRBJ2-7; no definite D call. V dropped 5 bases and J dropped 2 bases, with 19 bases sitting between them. Germline loops: CDR1 SEHNR, CDR2 FQNEAQ (reference sequence). This CDR3 comprises 16 residues. CDR3 coding DNA: TGTGCCAGCAGCCGCCCAGGCCAGCTAATTCCCTACGAGCAGTACTTC. Translating it yields CASSRPGQLIPYEQYF.

This CDR3 reads CASSIEGSPDGYTF. CDR3 DNA: TGTGCCAGTAGTATAGAGGGCAGCCCCGATGGCTACACCTTC. V usage is TRBV19 and J usage is TRBJ1-2; D call uncertain. The CDR3 has 14 amino acids. The V and J ends lost 0 bases and 6 bases respectively, with 11 bases between them. Germline-derived CDR1 and CDR2 are LNHDA and SQIVND (reference sequence).

This clone was detected only a few times. The V gene is TRBV7-8, the J gene TRBJ2-2; D not resolved. CDR1 and CDR2 (germline): SGHVS, FQNEAQ. Trimming took off 4 bases at V and 1 base at J, with 7 bases between the two ends. There are 14 residues in the CDR3. CDR3 in DNA: TGTGCCAGCAGCTGGGCAGGGAACACCGGGGAGCTGTTTTTT. Encoded protein: CASSWAGNTGELFF.

The chain couples TRBV5-1 to TRBJ2-3; TRBD1 matches 8 bases. CDR3 size: 17 residues. Germline lookup yields CDR1 SGHRS and CDR2 YFSETQ. V trimming: 0 bases; J trimming: 2 bases; junction bases outside the gene matches: 8. In nucleotides, the CDR3 is TGCGCCAGCAGCTTGGGGGTTCAGGGGGCCCACACAGATACGCAGTATTTT. It specifies CASSLGVQGAHTDTQYF.

This clone was detected once. This rearrangement joins TRBV30 to TRBJ2-7; the D is unclear. CDR1 and CDR2 (germline): GTSNPN, SVGIG (reference sequence). V shed 4 bases and J shed 4 bases, with 14 bases lying between them. This CDR3 is 13 amino acids long. The CDR3 loop is CAWNVDLGYEQYF. Here the CDR3 DNA reads TGTGCCTGGAACGTCGACCTCGGGTACGAGCAGTACTTC.

As concerns this clone: A read error may account for a junction end that differs from germline. The chain couples TRBV4-1 to TRBJ2-2; TRBD1 matches 9 bases. This CDR3 is built from 16 residues. Germline-derived CDR1 and CDR2 are MGHRA and YSYEKL. CDR3 amino acids: CASSHGDRENTGKLFF. The CDR3 DNA reads as TGCGCCAGCAGCCATGGGGACAGGGAGAACACCGGGAAGCTGTTTTTT.

The J gene is TRBJ1-6, the V gene TRBV7-8; 7 bases fit TRBD1. The CDR3 has 15 amino acids. J lost 6 bases, V lost 5 bases, and 7 bases had no gene match. Per germline, CDR1 SGHVS and CDR2 FQNEAQ. CDR3 protein: CASSQDRVVNSPLHF. As DNA, the CDR3 is TGTGCCAGCAGCCAAGACAGGGTCGTTAATTCACCCCTCCACTTT.

The chain recombines TRBV18 with TRBJ1-1, with D possibly being TRBD1 (6 bases). CDR3 length: 14 amino acids. Trimming removed 5 bases from V and 1 base from J, with 11 bases in between. CDR1 is KGHSH and CDR2 is LQKENI in the germline V gene. The CDR3 reads CASSSQTGNTEAFF. DNA for the CDR3: TGTGCCAGCTCATCTCAGACAGGGAACACTGAAGCTTTCTTT.

DNA for the CDR3: TGTGCCATCAGTGAGTCTGGACAGGGGAATGAAAAACTGTTTTTT. Protein product: CAISESGQGNEKLFF. This rearrangement joins TRBV10-3 to TRBJ1-4, with 9 bases aligning to TRBD1. The V gene's germline CDR1 is ENHRY and CDR2 SYGVKD. This CDR3 has 15 amino acids. V shed 0 bases and J 5 bases; nucleotides not matched to a gene: 1.

The chain has TRBV7-2 and TRBJ2-7; perhaps TRBD2 as D (5 bases). This CDR3 comprises 15 residues. The ends were cut back, 1 base at V and 0 bases at J, with 10 bases in the middle. The germline V gene has CDR1 SGHTA and CDR2 FQGNSA. The CDR3 sequence is CASSLGVASSYEQYF. Here the CDR3 DNA reads TGTGCCAGCAGCTTAGGCGTAGCGAGCTCCTACGAGCAGTACTTC.

The CDR3: CASKFEITGEQYF. For the CDR3, the DNA is TGTGCCAGCAAGTTTGAGATTACCGGCGAGCAGTACTTC. The V gene is TRBV27, the J gene TRBJ2-7, with D unresolved. With 7 bases removed from V and 6 bases from J, the gap between germline ends came to 16 bases. This CDR3 comprises 13 residues. In germline, CDR1 is MNHEY, CDR2 SMNVEV (reference sequence).

This sequence joins TRBV4-2 and TRBJ2-1; the D gene is possibly TRBD2 (7 bases). This CDR3 region has 20 residues. The V gene lost 0 bases and the J gene lost 5 bases, with 26 bases spanning the gap. Germline CDR1 LGHNA, CDR2 YNFKEQ. This CDR3 reads CASSQERGAGSFWDHNEQFF. The CDR3 nucleotides read TGTGCCAGCAGCCAAGAACGGGGGGCAGGAAGTTTTTGGGATCACAATGAGCAGTTCTTC.

This clone has just a few counts. This chain connects TRBV9 to TRBJ2-5, with D possibly TRBD2 on 5 matching bases. The J call is uncertain, as TRBJ2-7 better fits the DNA end. This CDR3 comprises 13 residues. Germline CDR1 reads SGDLS; CDR2 reads YYNGEE. The CDR3 protein is CASSAELGSEQYF. Here the CDR3 DNA reads TGTGCCAGCAGCGCCGAACTGGGGAGCGAGCAGTACTTC.

The chain recombines TRBV10-3 with TRBJ2-3; D gene ambiguous. The V gene's germline CDR1 is ENHRY and CDR2 SYGVKD. V was pared by 2 bases and J by 0 bases, with 6 bases between. This CDR3 is 14 amino acids long. The CDR3: CAISEHGSTDTQYF. The CDR3 region has the DNA TGTGCCATCAGTGAGCACGGGAGCACAGATACGCAGTATTTT.

The gene calls are TRBV11-2 and TRBJ2-7; a possible D gene is TRBD2 (5 bases). The CDR3 loop spans 15 amino acids. Trimming stripped 1 base from V and 4 bases from J, with 14 bases between. CDR1 is SGHAT, CDR2 FQNNGV, per germline. The CDR3, as DNA: TGTGCCAGCAGCTTAGCCGTCCTAGCAGAGTACGAGCAGTACTTC. Residues: CASSLAVLAEYEQYF.

This sequence joins TRBV30 and TRBJ1-4, with 8 bases fitting TRBD1. CDR1 GTSNPN and CDR2 SVGIG come from the germline V gene (reference sequence). This CDR3 comprises 16 residues. V shed 7 bases and J 7 bases; nucleotides not matched to a gene: 17. The CDR3 loop is CAFGQGSPIGGEKLFF. The CDR3 DNA is TGTGCCTTTGGACAGGGAAGCCCCATAGGAGGTGAAAAACTGTTTTTT.

This chain connects TRBV7-9 to TRBJ2-1, with TRBD1 matching 7 bases. This CDR3 is built from 17 residues. Per germline, CDR1 SEHNR and CDR2 FQNEAQ (reference sequence). V lost 5 bases, J lost 0 bases, and 10 bases stayed unmatched. The CDR3 protein is CASSPLWTGLSYNEQFF. CDR3 nucleotides: TGTGCCAGCAGCCCTCTCTGGACAGGTCTCTCCTACAATGAGCAGTTCTTC.

V gene TRBV28 combines with J gene TRBJ1-4; D is uncertain. V shed 4 bases and J shed 2 bases, with 8 bases lying between them. CDR1 and CDR2 from the germline V gene are MDHEN and SYDVKM. This CDR3 is 14 amino acids long. The CDR3 sequence: CASSYSGTNEKLFF. Here the CDR3 DNA reads TGTGCCAGCAGTTATTCGGGTACTAATGAAAAACTGTTTTTT.

This sequence joins TRBV27 and TRBJ1-2; weak D call: TRBD1 (6 bases). There are 14 residues in the CDR3. Germline-derived CDR1 and CDR2 are MNHEY and SMNVEV (reference sequence). Trimming removed 5 bases from V and 3 bases from J, with 13 bases in between. CDR3 in DNA: TGTGCCAGCAGTGCACAGGGTAAGGACTATGGCTACACCTTC. Protein: CASSAQGKDYGYTF.

This chain joins TRBV2 and TRBJ1-2; D may be TRBD1 (6 bases). The V end was cut by 7 bases, the J end by 8 bases, with 17 bases between. Germline CDR1 and CDR2: SNHLY and FYNNEI. CDR3 size: 13 residues. The CDR3 spells CASIGPGQRGYTF. CDR3 sequence (DNA): TGTGCCAGCATTGGGCCAGGACAGAGAGGCTACACCTTC.

The chain combines TRBV11-2 with TRBJ1-1; D is unclear. The CDR3 runs to 15 residues. CDR1 and CDR2 (germline): SGHAT, FQNNGV. Trimming removed 3 bases from V and 1 base from J, with 12 bases in between. CDR3 sequence (DNA): TGTGCCAGCAGCTTCTCAACGGTCGGGAACACTGAAGCTTTCTTT. Protein sequence: CASSFSTVGNTEAFF.

This clone was picked up a small number of times. This chain connects TRBV28 to TRBJ1-2; 11 nucleotides agree with TRBD1. The CDR3 totals 15 residues. CDR1 is MDHEN and CDR2 is SYDVKM in the germline V gene. The ends lost 5 bases at V and 5 bases at J; junction bases unmatched: 7. In DNA, the CDR3 is TGTGCCAGCAGTCCCGGGACAGGGGGTTTTTATGGCTACACCTTC. Protein: CASSPGTGGFYGYTF.

The chain uses TRBV19 and TRBJ1-3; D remains ambiguous. This CDR3 comprises 12 residues. The V gene's germline CDR1 is LNHDA and CDR2 SQIVND (reference sequence). V lost 6 bases and J 4 bases, leaving 7 bases between the germline ends. CDR3 nucleotide sequence: TGTGCCAGTAGCCCAGGAGGAAACACCATATATTTT. Translated, it gives CASSPGGNTIYF.

The chain links TRBV9 to TRBJ1-1; D might be TRBD1 (6 bases). The CDR3 contains 15 residues. V lost 1 base to trimming and J lost 1 base, with 11 bases between them. The germline V gene has CDR1 SGDLS and CDR2 YYNGEE. CDR3: CASSVFGQTNTEAFF. For the CDR3, the DNA is TGTGCCAGCAGCGTATTTGGACAGACGAACACTGAAGCTTTCTTT.

This clone was seen many times. J is TRBJ2-2 and V is TRBV6-5; D may be TRBD2 (6 bases). V gave up 6 bases and J gave up 7 bases, with 15 bases separating them. The CDR3 consists of 14 residues. The germline gives CDR1 MNHEY, CDR2 SVGAGI. CDR3 sequence (DNA): TGTGCCAGCAGACGTCCGGGGGTGGACGGGGAGCTGTTTTTT. Translation gives CASRRPGVDGELFF.